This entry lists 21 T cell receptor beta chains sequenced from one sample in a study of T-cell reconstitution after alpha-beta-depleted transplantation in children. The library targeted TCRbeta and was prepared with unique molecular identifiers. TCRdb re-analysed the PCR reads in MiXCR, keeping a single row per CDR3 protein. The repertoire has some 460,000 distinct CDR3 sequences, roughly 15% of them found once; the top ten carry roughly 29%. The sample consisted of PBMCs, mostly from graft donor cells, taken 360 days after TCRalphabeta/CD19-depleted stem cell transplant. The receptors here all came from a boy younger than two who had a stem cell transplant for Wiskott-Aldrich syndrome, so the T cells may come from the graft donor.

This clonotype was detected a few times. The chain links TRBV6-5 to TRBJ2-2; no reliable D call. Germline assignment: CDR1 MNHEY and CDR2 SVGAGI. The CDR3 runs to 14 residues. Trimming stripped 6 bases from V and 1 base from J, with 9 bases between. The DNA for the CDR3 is TGTGCCAGCAGACCTAGACAGAACACCGGGGAGCTGTTTTTT. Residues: CASRPRQNTGELFF.

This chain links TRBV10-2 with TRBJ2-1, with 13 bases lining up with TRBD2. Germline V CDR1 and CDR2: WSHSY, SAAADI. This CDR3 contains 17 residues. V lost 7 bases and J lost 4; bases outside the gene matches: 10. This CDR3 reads CASKYWTSGGTYNEQFF. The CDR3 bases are TGCGCCAGCAAGTATTGGACTAGCGGGGGAACATACAATGAGCAGTTCTTC.

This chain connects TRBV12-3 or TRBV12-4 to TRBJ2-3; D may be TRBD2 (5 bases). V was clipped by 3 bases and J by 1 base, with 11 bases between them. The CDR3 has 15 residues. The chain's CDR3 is CASSFYTGGTDTQYF. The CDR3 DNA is TGTGCCAGCAGTTTCTATACCGGGGGCACAGATACGCAGTATTTT.

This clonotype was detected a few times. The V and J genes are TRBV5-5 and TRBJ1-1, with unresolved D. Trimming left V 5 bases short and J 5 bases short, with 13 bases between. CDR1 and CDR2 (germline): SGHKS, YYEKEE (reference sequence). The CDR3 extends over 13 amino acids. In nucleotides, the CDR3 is TGTGCCAGCAGAAGAGGAGGAGTAACTGAAGCTTTCTTT. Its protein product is CASRRGGVTEAFF.

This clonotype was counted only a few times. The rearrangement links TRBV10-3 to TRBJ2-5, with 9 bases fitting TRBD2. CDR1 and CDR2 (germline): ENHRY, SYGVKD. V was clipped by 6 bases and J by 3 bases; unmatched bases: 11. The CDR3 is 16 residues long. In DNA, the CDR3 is TGTGCCATCAGAATAGCCGCTGCGGGAGGGGAAGAGACCCAGTACTTC. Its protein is CAIRIAAAGGEETQYF.

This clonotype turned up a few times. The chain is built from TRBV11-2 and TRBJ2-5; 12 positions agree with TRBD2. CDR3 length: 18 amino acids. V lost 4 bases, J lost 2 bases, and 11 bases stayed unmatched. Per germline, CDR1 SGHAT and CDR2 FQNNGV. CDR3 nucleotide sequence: TGTGCCAGCAGCTCGACTAGCGGGAGACTTTTTGCACAAGAGACCCAGTACTTC. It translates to CASSSTSGRLFAQETQYF.

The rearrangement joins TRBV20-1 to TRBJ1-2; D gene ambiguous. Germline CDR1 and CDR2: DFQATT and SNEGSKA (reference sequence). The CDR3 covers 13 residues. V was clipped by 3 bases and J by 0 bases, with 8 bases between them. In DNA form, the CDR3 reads TGCAGTGCTAGGGGATTCTCTAACTATGGCTACACCTTC. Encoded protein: CSARGFSNYGYTF.

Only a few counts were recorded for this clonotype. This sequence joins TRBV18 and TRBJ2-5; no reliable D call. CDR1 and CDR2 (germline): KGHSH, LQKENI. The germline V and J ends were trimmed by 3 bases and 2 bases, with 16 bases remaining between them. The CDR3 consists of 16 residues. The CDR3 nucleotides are TGTGCCAGCTCACCCCTTTCCCGGGCAGGTCAAGAGACCCAGTACTTC. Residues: CASSPLSRAGQETQYF.

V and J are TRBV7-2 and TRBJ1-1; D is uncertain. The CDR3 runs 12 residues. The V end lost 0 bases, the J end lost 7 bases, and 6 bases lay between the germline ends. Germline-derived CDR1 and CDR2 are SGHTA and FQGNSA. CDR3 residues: CASSLATNEAFF. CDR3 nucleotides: TGTGCCAGCAGCTTAGCTACAAATGAAGCTTTCTTT.

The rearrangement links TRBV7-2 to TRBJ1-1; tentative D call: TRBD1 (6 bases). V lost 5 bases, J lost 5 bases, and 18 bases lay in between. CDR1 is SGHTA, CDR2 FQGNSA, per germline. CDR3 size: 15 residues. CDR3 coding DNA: TGTGCCAGCAGCCCAGACAGGAGGTTTGGTACTGAAGCTTTCTTT. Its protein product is CASSPDRRFGTEAFF.

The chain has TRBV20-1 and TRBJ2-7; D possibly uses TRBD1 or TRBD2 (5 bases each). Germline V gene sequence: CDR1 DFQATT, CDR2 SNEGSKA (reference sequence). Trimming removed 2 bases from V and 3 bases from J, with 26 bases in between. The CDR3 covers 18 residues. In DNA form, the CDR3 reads TGCAGTGCTAGACTCCAGGGTTCCGGACGGGGAGTCTTCTACGAGCAGTACTTC. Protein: CSARLQGSGRGVFYEQYF.

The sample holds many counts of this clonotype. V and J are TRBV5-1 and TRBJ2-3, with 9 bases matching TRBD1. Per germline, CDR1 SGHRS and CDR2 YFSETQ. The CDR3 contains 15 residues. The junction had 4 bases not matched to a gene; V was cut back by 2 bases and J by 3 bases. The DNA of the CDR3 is TGCGCCAGCAGCTTAATGACAGGGGGAACAGATACGCAGTATTTT. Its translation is CASSLMTGGTDTQYF.

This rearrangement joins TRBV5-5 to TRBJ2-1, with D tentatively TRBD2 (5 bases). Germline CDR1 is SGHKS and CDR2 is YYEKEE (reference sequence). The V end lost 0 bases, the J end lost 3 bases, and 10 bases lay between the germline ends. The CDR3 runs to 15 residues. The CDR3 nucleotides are TGTGCCAGCAGCTTGGCGCCGGGATTCTACAATGAGCAGTTCTTC. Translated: CASSLAPGFYNEQFF. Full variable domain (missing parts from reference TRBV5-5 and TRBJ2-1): DAGVTQSPTHLIKTRGQQVTLRCSPISGHKSVSWYQQVLGQGPQFIFQYYEKEERGRGNFPDRFSARQFPNYSSELNVNALLLGDSALYLCASSLAPGFYNEQFFGPGTRLTVL.

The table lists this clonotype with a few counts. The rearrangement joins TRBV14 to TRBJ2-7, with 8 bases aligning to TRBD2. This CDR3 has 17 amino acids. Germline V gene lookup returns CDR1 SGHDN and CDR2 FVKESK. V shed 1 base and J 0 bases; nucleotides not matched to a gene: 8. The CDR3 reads CASSQASPSGYSYEQYF. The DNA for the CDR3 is TGTGCCAGCAGCCAAGCATCCCCTAGCGGGTACTCCTACGAGCAGTACTTC.

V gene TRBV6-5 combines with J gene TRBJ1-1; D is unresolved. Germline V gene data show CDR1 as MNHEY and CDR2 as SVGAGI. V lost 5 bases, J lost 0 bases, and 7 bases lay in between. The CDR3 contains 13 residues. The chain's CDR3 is CASSTTVNTEAFF. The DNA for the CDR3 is TGTGCCAGCAGTACCACAGTGAACACTGAAGCTTTCTTT.

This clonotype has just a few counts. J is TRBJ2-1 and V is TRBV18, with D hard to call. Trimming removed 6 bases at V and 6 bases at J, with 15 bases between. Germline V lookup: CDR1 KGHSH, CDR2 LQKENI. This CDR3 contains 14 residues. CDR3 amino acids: CASSWRSSRNEQFF. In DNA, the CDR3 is TGTGCCAGCTCCTGGCGAAGCTCCCGCAATGAGCAGTTCTTC. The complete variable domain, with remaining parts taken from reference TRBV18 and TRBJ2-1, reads NAGVMQNPRHLVRRRGQEARLRCSPMKGHSHVYWYRQLPEEGLKFMVYLQKENIIDESGMPKERFSAEFPKEGPSILRIQQVVRGDSAAYFCASSWRSSRNEQFFGPGTRLTVL.

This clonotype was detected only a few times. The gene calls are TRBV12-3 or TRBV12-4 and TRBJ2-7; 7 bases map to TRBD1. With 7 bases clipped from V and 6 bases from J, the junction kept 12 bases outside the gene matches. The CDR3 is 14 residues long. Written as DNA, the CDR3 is TGTGCCAGCAAGATGACAGGGTCCCCTGGCGAGCAGTACTTC. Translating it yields CASKMTGSPGEQYF.

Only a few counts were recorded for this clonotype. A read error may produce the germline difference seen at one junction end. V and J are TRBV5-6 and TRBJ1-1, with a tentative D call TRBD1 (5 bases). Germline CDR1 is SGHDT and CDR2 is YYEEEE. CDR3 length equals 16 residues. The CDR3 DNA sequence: TGTGCCAGCAGCTTGGGCCTCAGGGCGATGAACACTGAAGTTTTCTTT. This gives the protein CASSLGLRAMNTEVFF.

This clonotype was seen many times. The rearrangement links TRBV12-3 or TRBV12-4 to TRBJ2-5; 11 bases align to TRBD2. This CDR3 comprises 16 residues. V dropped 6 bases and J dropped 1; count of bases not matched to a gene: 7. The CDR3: CASSKGLAVGQETQYF. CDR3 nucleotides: TGTGCCAGCAGCAAGGGACTAGCGGTGGGCCAAGAGACCCAGTACTTC.

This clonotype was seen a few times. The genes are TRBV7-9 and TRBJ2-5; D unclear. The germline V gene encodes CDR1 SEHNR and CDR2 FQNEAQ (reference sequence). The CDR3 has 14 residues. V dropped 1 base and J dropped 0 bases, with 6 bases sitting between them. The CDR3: CASSLELYQETQYF. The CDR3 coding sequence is TGTGCCAGCAGCTTAGAGCTCTACCAAGAGACCCAGTACTTC.

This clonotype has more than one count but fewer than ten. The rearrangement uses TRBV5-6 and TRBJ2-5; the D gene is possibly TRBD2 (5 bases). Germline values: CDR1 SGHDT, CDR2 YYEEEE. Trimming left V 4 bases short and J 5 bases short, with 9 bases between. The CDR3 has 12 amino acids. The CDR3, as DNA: TGTGCCAGCAGCCTAGCTTGGGAGACCCAGTACTTC. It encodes CASSLAWETQYF.